One and the same sample provided the 24 T cell receptor beta chains below, sequenced in a study of blood T cell repertoires in COVID-19. Sequencing was performed with immunoSEQ multiplex PCR; in TCRdb, only in-frame clones are kept and a portion is missing. The sample lists around 150,000 clones, about 93% occurring once. The material sequenced was peripheral blood. Receptors were obtained from a woman aged 45-65 years with acute or convalescent COVID-19.

The chain couples TRBV7-9 to TRBJ2-4, with TRBD1 matching over 9 bases. CDR3 size: 16 residues. Trimming cost V 2 bases and J 6 bases; bases outside gene matches: 8. The germline CDR1 and CDR2 sequences are SEHNR and FQNEAQ (reference sequence). The CDR3 sequence is CASSLFRDRAINIQYF. As DNA, the CDR3 is TGTGCCAGCAGCTTATTTCGGGACAGGGCGATAAACATTCAGTACTTC. Drawing the rest from reference TRBV7-9 and TRBJ2-4, the complete variable domain is DTGVSQNPRHKITKRGQNVTFRCDPISEHNRLYWYRQTLGQGPEFLTYFQNEAQLEKSRLLSDRFSAERPKGSFSTLEIQRTEQGDSAMYLCASSLFRDRAINIQYFGAGTRLSVL.

V and J are TRBV9 and TRBJ2-3; TRBD2 matches 10 bases. The CDR3 is made up of 16 amino acids. Germline assignment: CDR1 SGDLS and CDR2 YYNGEE. The trim removed 1 base at V and 5 bases at J, leaving 7 bases unmatched. CDR3: CASSVKGASGRDTQYF. CDR3 bases: TGTGCCAGCAGCGTAAAAGGGGCTAGCGGGAGAGATACGCAGTATTTT.

The chain recombines TRBV25-1 with TRBJ1-2; 8 nucleotides agree with TRBD1. V lost 5 bases to trimming and J lost 4 bases; unmatched junction nucleotides: 12. There are 16 residues in the CDR3. CDR1 and CDR2 from the germline V gene are MGHDK and SYGVNS. CDR3 sequence: CASSSSGQGMIYGYTF. The CDR3 DNA reads TGTGCCAGCAGTTCATCAGGACAGGGAATGATCTATGGCTACACCTTC.

The V call is TRBV7-3, the J call TRBJ2-6; D gene uncertain. Deletions cut 3 bases from V and 2 bases from J, with 5 bases between. CDR3 length: 14 amino acids. Germline V gene data show CDR1 as SGHTA and CDR2 as FQGTGA. DNA of the CDR3: TGTGCCAGCAGCTTCCTACCTGGGGCCAACGTCCTGACTTTC. Residues: CASSFLPGANVLTF.

The chain carries TRBV7-3 and TRBJ2-1; perhaps TRBD2 as D (6 bases). With 1 base removed from V and 6 bases from J, the gap between germline ends came to 13 bases. Looked up from germline, CDR1 is SGHTA and CDR2 is FQGTGA. This CDR3 is 15 amino acids long. The CDR3 protein is CASSLNPGAPNEQFF. CDR3 DNA: TGTGCCAGCAGCTTAAATCCGGGAGCGCCCAATGAGCAGTTCTTC.

CDR3: CASSPPGTGFGEKLFF. Written as DNA, the CDR3 is TGTGCCAGCAGTCCACCTGGGACAGGCTTCGGGGAAAAACTGTTTTTT. The chain links TRBV28 to TRBJ1-4; 8 nucleotides align to TRBD1. Germline assignment: CDR1 MDHEN and CDR2 SYDVKM. V dropped 5 bases and J dropped 8; count of bases not matched to a gene: 13. The CDR3 length is 16 residues.

The chain is built from TRBV2 and TRBJ1-1; D is perhaps TRBD1 (6 bases). Germline CDR1 reads SNHLY; CDR2 reads FYNNEI. This CDR3 is built from 16 residues. Trimming took off 2 bases at V and 4 bases at J, with 17 bases between the two ends. The CDR3 loop is CASSEHPGVGFTEAFF. In DNA form, the CDR3 reads TGTGCCAGCAGTGAACACCCAGGGGTTGGGTTCACTGAAGCTTTCTTT.

The V and J genes are TRBV9 and TRBJ2-5; D is undetermined. Per the germline V gene, CDR1 is SGDLS and CDR2 is YYNGEE. CDR3 size: 15 residues. V lost 0 bases, J lost 5 bases, and 14 bases lay in between. The CDR3 coding sequence is TGTGCCAGCAGCGTAGGGGCCTCGAAGTGGGAGACCCAGTACTTC. It specifies CASSVGASKWETQYF.

The chain combines TRBV7-6 with TRBJ2-5; 8 nucleotides match TRBD1. Germline CDR1 reads SGHVS; CDR2 reads FNYEAQ. There are 15 residues in the CDR3. V lost 5 bases, J lost 4 bases, and 9 bases stayed unmatched. Written as DNA, the CDR3 is TGTGCCAGCAGCCGCGGACAGGGTAGAGGAGAGACCCAGTACTTC. It yields the protein CASSRGQGRGETQYF. The whole variable domain, remainder taken from reference TRBV7-6 and TRBJ2-5, is GAGVSQSPRYKVTKRGQDVALRCDPISGHVSLYWYRQALGQGPEFLTYFNYEAQQDKSGLPNDRFSAERPEGSISTLTIQRTEQRDSAMYRCASSRGQGRGETQYFGPGTRLLVL.

This chain connects TRBV19 to TRBJ1-5; 8 bases line up with TRBD1. The CDR3 loop spans 14 amino acids. The J segment lost 5 bases and the V segment lost 6 bases, leaving 6 bases of the junction unmatched. Germline V CDR1 and CDR2: LNHDA, SQIVND (reference sequence). CDR3: CASSRTGLDQPQHF. The CDR3 DNA reads TGTGCCAGTAGCCGGACAGGGCTTGATCAGCCCCAGCATTTT.

This chain uses TRBV19 with TRBJ1-3; D gene unclear. The length of the CDR3 is 14 residues. The germline V gene has CDR1 LNHDA and CDR2 SQIVND (reference sequence). V was clipped by 3 bases and J by 0 bases, with 6 bases between them. The DNA of the CDR3 is TGTGCCAGTAGTATCGGGAACTCTGGAAACACCATATATTTT. Translated, it gives CASSIGNSGNTIYF.

The chain couples TRBV19 to TRBJ1-2, with TRBD1 matching 7 bases. This CDR3 has 13 amino acids. Germline trimming cut 5 bases from V and 8 bases from J; bases unmatched to any gene: 8. Germline values: CDR1 LNHDA, CDR2 SQIVND (reference sequence). The CDR3 DNA is TGTGCCAGTAGTCCCGACAGGGCCAGGGGCTACACCTTC. It specifies CASSPDRARGYTF.

J is TRBJ1-1 and V is TRBV15; tentative D call: TRBD1 (5 bases). CDR1 LNHNV and CDR2 YYDKDF come from the germline V gene (reference sequence). The CDR3 runs 14 residues. V lost 8 bases and J 5 bases, leaving 18 bases between the germline ends. The CDR3 region is CATSPGGGGTEAFF. In DNA, the CDR3 is TGTGCCACCTCCCCGGGGGGGGGTGGGACTGAAGCTTTCTTT.

The chain links TRBV6-5 to TRBJ1-1; 8 bases are a match to TRBD1. The V gene's germline CDR1 is MNHEY and CDR2 SVGAGI. V shed 8 bases, J shed 2 bases, and the junction held 10 bases outside the gene matches. This CDR3 region has 15 residues. The CDR3 sequence is CASGGQGAYNTEAFF. The DNA for the CDR3 is TGTGCCAGCGGAGGGCAGGGGGCTTATAACACTGAAGCTTTCTTT.

V usage is TRBV7-2 and J usage is TRBJ2-1; 8 bases map to TRBD1. Germline CDR1 is SGHTA and CDR2 is FQGNSA. The length of the CDR3 is 13 residues. V dropped 3 bases and J dropped 7; count of bases not matched to a gene: 2. DNA of the CDR3: TGTGCCAGCAGCTTTTGGACAGGGAATGAGCAGTTCTTC. Protein product: CASSFWTGNEQFF.

V is TRBV7-2 and J is TRBJ2-2; 14 bases line up with TRBD2. CDR1 and CDR2 from the germline V gene are SGHTA and FQGNSA. V was pared by 3 bases and J by 7 bases, with 10 bases of the junction left unmatched. CDR3 length equals 18 residues. The DNA for the CDR3 is TGTGCCAGCAGCTTGTTCATGAGGACTAGCGGGAGGAACGGGGAGCTGTTTTTT. Translation: CASSLFMRTSGRNGELFF.

This chain joins TRBV19 and TRBJ2-1; possible D gene TRBD1, 6 bases. The V and J ends lost 3 bases and 8 bases respectively, with 20 bases between them. Germline assignment: CDR1 LNHDA and CDR2 SQIVND (reference sequence). This CDR3 has 16 amino acids. CDR3 sequence: CASSISGLQGPDEQFF. CDR3 DNA sequence: TGTGCCAGTAGTATCTCGGGCCTCCAGGGGCCGGATGAGCAGTTCTTC. Complete variable domain (other parts from reference TRBV19 and TRBJ2-1): DGGITQSPKYLFRKEGQNVTLSCEQNLNHDAMYWYRQDPGQGLRLIYYSQIVNDFQKGDIAEGYSVSREKKESFPLTVTSAQKNPTAFYLCASSISGLQGPDEQFFGPGTRLTVL.

This clone was detected once. The rearrangement joins TRBV7-2 to TRBJ2-1, with 8 positions matching TRBD2. Germline V CDR1 and CDR2: SGHTA, FQGNSA. After removal of 5 bases from V and 4 bases from J, the junction contained 7 bases not matched to a gene. The length of the CDR3 is 15 residues. The CDR3 sequence: CASSKRGGGYNEQFF. CDR3 bases: TGTGCCAGCAGCAAAAGGGGCGGGGGGTACAATGAGCAGTTCTTC.

V usage is TRBV28 and J usage is TRBJ2-7; weak D call: TRBD1 (6 bases). Trimming cost V 8 bases and J 1 base, with 12 bases left between them. Germline values: CDR1 MDHEN, CDR2 SYDVKM. The CDR3 length is 13 residues. CDR3 DNA sequence: TGTGCCAGCGGGACCGGGACATCCTACGAGCAGTACTTC. Translating it yields CASGTGTSYEQYF. Using reference TRBV28 and TRBJ2-7 for the parts outside the CDR3, the full variable domain is DVKVTQSSRYLVKRTGEKVFLECVQDMDHENMFWYRQDPGLGLRLIYFSYDVKMKEKGDIPEGYSVSREKKERFSLILESASTNQTSMYLCASGTGTSYEQYFGPGTRLTVT.

The J gene is TRBJ1-2, the V gene TRBV5-6; no firm D call. The CDR3 loop spans 16 amino acids. Germline CDR1 SGHDT, CDR2 YYEEEE. V was pared by 1 base and J by 0 bases, with 13 bases between. The DNA for the CDR3 is TGTGCCAGCAGCTTGTTCGAAAGCCGAGCTAACTATGGCTACACCTTC. Amino acid sequence: CASSLFESRANYGYTF.

This clone was seen a handful of times. The rearrangement links TRBV13 to TRBJ2-7; 8 positions agree with TRBD1. After removal of 3 bases from V and 6 bases from J, the junction contained 7 bases not matched to a gene. The CDR3 contains 14 residues. Germline V gives CDR1 PRHDT, CDR2 FYEKMQ (reference sequence). The CDR3 nucleotides read TGTGCCAGCAGCTTGGCGACAGGGGCTGGCGAGCAGTACTTC. It yields the protein CASSLATGAGEQYF.

The rearrangement links TRBV6-5 to TRBJ1-4; TRBD1 matches at 8 bases. V shed 8 bases and J 5 bases; nucleotides not matched to a gene: 4. The germline V gene has CDR1 MNHEY and CDR2 SVGAGI. There are 13 residues in the CDR3. The DNA for the CDR3 is TGTGCCAGCCAACAGGGGGTGAATGAAAAACTGTTTTTT. The encoded protein is CASQQGVNEKLFF.

The genes are TRBV30 and TRBJ2-1; TRBD2 matches 7 bases. This CDR3 is 16 amino acids long. Looked up from germline, CDR1 is GTSNPN and CDR2 is SVGIG (reference sequence). The V and J ends lost 1 base and 5 bases, in that order; junction bases with no gene match: 11. The CDR3 DNA reads as TGTGCCTGGAGTGGGGGAAGTAGCGGGCATAACAATGAGCAGTTCTTC. As protein: CAWSGGSSGHNNEQFF.

CDR3 DNA sequence: TGTGCCAGCAGCAACCCATACAGCGGGGTCACTGAAGCTTTCTTT. Translating it yields CASSNPYSGVTEAFF. This chain connects TRBV5-5 to TRBJ1-1; no reliable D call. Per the germline V gene, CDR1 is SGHKS and CDR2 is YYEKEE (reference sequence). V was cut by 4 bases and J by 4 bases, with 17 bases left in between. CDR3 length: 15 residues.